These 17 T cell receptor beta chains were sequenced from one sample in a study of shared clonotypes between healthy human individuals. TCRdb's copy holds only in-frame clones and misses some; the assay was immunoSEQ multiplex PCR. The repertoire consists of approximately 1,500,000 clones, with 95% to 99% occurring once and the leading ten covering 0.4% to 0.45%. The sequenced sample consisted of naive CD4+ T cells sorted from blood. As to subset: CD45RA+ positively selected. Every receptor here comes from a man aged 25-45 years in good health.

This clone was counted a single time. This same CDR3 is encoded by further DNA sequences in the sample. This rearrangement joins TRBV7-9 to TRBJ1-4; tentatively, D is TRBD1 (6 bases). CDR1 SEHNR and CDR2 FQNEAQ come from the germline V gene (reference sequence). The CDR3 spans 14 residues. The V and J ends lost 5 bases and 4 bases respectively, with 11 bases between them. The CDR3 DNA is TGTGCCAGCAGCCTAGGACAGTATAATGAAAAACTGTTTTTT. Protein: CASSLGQYNEKLFF.

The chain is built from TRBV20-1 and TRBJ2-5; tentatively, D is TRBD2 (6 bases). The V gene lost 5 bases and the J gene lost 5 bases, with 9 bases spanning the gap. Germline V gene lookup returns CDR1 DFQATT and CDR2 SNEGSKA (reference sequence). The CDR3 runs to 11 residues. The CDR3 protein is CSAVEGETQYF. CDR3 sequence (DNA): TGCAGTGCTGTGGAGGGGGAGACCCAGTACTTC.

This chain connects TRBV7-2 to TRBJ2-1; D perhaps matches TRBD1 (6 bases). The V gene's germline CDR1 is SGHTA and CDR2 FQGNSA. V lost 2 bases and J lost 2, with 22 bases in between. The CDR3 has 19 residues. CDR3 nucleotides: TGTGCCAGCAGCTTAAGAGGCAGGGGACACGGTCCTACCTACAATGAGCAGTTCTTC. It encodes CASSLRGRGHGPTYNEQFF.

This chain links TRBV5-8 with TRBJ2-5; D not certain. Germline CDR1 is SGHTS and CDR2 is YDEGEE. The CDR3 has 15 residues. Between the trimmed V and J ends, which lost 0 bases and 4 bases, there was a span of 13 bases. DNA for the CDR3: TGTGCCAGCAGCTTGGCCCGCAGGCAAGGAGAGACCCAGTACTTC. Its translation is CASSLARRQGETQYF.

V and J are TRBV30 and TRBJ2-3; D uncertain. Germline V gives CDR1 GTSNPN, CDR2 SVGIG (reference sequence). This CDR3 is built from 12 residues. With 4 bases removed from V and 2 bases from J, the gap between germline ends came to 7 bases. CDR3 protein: CAWKHTTDTQYF. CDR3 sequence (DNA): TGTGCCTGGAAACATACCACAGATACGCAGTATTTT.

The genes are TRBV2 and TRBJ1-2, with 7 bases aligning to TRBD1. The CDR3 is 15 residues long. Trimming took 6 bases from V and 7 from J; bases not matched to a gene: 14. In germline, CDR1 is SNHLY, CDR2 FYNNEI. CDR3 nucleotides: TGTGCCAGCAGGGATGGAATATCAGGGGGTCGTGGCTACACCTTC. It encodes CASRDGISGGRGYTF. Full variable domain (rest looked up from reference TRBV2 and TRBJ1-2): EPEVTQTPSHQVTQMGQEVILRCVPISNHLYFYWYRQILGQKVEFLVSFYNNEISEKSEIFDDQFSVERPDGSNFTLKIRSTKLEDSAMYFCASRDGISGGRGYTFGSGTRLTVV.

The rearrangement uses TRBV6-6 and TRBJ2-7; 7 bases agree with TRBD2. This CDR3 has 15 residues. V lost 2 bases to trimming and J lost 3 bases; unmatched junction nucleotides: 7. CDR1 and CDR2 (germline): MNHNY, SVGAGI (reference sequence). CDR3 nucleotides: TGTGCCAGCAGTTACGCACTGGCGGGAGTCTACGAGCAGTACTTC. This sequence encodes CASSYALAGVYEQYF.

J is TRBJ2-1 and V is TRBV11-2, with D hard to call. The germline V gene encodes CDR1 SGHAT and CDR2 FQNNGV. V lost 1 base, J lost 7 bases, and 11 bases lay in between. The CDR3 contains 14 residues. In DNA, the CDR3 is TGTGCCAGCAGCTTAGTAGGGCGCTTAAATGAGCAGTTCTTC. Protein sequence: CASSLVGRLNEQFF.

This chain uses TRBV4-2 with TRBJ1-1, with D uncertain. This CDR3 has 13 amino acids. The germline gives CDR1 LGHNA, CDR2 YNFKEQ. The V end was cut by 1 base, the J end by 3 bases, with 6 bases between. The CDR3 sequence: CASSQGPYTEAFF. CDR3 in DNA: TGTGCCAGCAGCCAAGGACCCTACACTGAAGCTTTCTTT.

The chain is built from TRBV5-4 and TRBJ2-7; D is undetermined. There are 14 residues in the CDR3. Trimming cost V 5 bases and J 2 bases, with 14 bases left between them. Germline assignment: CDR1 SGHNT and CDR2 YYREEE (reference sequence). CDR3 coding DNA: TGTGCCAGCAGGCCCTTAGGGCAGACCTACGAGCAGTACTTC. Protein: CASRPLGQTYEQYF. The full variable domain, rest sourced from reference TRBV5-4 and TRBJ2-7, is ETGVTQSPTHLIKTRGQQVTLRCSSQSGHNTVSWYQQALGQGPQFIFQYYREEENGRGNFPPRFSGLQFPNYSSELNVNALELDDSALYLCASRPLGQTYEQYFGPGTRLTVT.

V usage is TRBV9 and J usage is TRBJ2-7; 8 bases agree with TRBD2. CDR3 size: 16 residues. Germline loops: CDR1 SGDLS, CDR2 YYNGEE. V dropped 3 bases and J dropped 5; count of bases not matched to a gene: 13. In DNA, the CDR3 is TGTGCCAGCAGCGGAACGTCAGCGGGAGAAGGAGACGAGCAGTACTTC. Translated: CASSGTSAGEGDEQYF.

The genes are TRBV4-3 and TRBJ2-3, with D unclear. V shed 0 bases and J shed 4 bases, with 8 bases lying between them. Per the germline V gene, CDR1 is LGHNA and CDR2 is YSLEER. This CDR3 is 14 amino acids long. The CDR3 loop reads CASSQDFVPDTQYF. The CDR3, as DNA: TGCGCCAGCAGCCAAGATTTCGTGCCAGATACGCAGTATTTT.

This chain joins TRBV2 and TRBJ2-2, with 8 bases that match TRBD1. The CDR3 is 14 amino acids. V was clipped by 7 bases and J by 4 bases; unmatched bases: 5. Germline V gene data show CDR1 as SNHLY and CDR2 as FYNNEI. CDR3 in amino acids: CASKETGATGELFF. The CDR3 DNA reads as TGTGCCAGCAAAGAGACAGGGGCCACCGGGGAGCTGTTTTTT.

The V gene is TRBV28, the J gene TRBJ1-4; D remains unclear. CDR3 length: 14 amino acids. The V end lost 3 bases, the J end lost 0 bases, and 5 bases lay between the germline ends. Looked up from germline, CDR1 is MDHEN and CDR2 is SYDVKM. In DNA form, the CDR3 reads TGTGCCAGCAGTTTCGATGCAACTAATGAAAAACTGTTTTTT. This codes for CASSFDATNEKLFF.

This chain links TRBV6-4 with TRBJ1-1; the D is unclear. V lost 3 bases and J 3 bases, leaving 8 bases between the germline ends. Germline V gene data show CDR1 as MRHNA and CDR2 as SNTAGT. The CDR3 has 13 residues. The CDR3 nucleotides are TGTGCCAGCAGTGAAGAGCAATACACTGAAGCTTTCTTT. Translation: CASSEEQYTEAFF.

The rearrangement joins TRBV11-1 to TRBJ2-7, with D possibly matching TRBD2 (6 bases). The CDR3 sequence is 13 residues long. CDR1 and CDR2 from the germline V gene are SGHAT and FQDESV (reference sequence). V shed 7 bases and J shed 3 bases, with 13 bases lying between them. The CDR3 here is CASTRGAGYEQYF. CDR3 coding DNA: TGTGCCAGCACCCGCGGGGCTGGCTACGAGCAGTACTTC.

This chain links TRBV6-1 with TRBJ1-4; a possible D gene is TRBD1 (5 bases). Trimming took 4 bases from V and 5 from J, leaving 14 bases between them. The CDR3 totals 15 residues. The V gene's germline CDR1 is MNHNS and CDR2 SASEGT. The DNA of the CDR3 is TGTGCCAGCAGTGCATATGGGACGGAGAATGAAAAACTGTTTTTT. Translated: CASSAYGTENEKLFF.